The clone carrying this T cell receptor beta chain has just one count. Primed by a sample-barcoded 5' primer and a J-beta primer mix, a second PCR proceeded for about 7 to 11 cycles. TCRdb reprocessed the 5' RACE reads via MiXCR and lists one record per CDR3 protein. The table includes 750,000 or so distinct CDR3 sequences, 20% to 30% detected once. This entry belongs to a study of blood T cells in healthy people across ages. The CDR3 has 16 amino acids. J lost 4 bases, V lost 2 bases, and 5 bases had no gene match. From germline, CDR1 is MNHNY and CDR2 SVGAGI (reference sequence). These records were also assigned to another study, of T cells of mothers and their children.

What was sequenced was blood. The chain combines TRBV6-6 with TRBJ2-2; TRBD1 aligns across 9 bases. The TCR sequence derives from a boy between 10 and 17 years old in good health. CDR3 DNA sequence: TGTGCCAGCAGTTACGGGACAGGGCTCGTCACCGGGGAGCTGTTTTTT. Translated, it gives CASSYGTGLVTGELFF.